The next 26 T cell receptor beta chains were all read from a single sample in a study of B cell selection in AIRE deficiency. Sequenced by immunoSEQ multiplex PCR; TCRdb stores in-frame clones only, minus some. The table shows about 22,000 clones, with around 93% occurring only once. Sorted regulatory T cells were CD4-positive, CD25-high and CD127-low or negative. The source material was Tregs sorted from PBMCs. The receptors were gathered from a human donor with AIRE deficiency.

The chain employs TRBV6-6 and TRBJ2-1, with 9 bases fitting TRBD1. This CDR3 is built from 15 residues. Germline trimming cut 6 bases from V and 3 bases from J; bases unmatched to any gene: 6. CDR1 and CDR2 (germline): MNHNY, SVGAGI (reference sequence). The CDR3: CASSPTGGGYNEQFF. CDR3 nucleotide sequence: TGTGCCAGCAGCCCAACAGGGGGCGGCTACAATGAGCAGTTCTTC.

This sequence joins TRBV4-3 and TRBJ2-2; no clear D. V was shortened by 0 bases and J by 1 base, with 12 bases between the two germline ends. The CDR3 has 17 amino acids. Germline assignment: CDR1 LGHNA and CDR2 YSLEER. The CDR3 DNA reads TGCGCCAGCAGCCAAGATATAAGGATGGGGAACACCGGGGAGCTGTTTTTT. Translation gives CASSQDIRMGNTGELFF.

With regard to this clone: Its ends do not fully match the called genes, so a read error is possible. The chain links TRBV28 to TRBJ2-1; 10 nucleotides match TRBD2. Germline V CDR1 and CDR2: MDHEN, SYDVKM. The CDR3 consists of 12 residues. The CDR3 sequence is CASSLWGTSEIF. The CDR3 nucleotides read TGTGCCAGCAGTTTGTGGGGGACTAGCGAGATCTTC.

V is TRBV15 and J is TRBJ2-1, with 9 bases matching TRBD2. From germline, CDR1 is LNHNV and CDR2 YYDKDF (reference sequence). The junction had 7 bases not matched to a gene; V was cut back by 0 bases and J by 10 bases. This CDR3 spans 15 amino acids. The CDR3 DNA follows: TGTGCCACCAGCAGAGATGCGGGAGGGTTCAGGGAGCAGTTCTTC. Encoded protein: CATSRDAGGFREQFF.

This CDR3 is CASSFRGNYGYTF. The CDR3 DNA sequence: TGTGCCAGCAGCTTTCGGGGAAACTATGGCTACACCTTC. The chain joins TRBV11-3 to TRBJ1-2; D ambiguous. The CDR3 spans 13 residues. CDR1 SGHNT and CDR2 YENEEA come from the germline V gene. V lost 3 bases, J lost 2 bases, and 7 bases lay in between.

In this sample, this clone turned up once. J is TRBJ2-1 and V is TRBV29-1, with 10 positions matching TRBD2. V dropped 6 bases and J dropped 0; count of bases not matched to a gene: 8. In germline, CDR1 is SQVTM, CDR2 ANQGSEA. The CDR3 length is 16 residues. CDR3 in DNA: TGCAGCGTCGTCCGGACTAGCGGTAGCTCCTACAATGAGCAGTTCTTC. Translated: CSVVRTSGSSYNEQFF.

This rearrangement joins TRBV15 to TRBJ2-4, with TRBD1 matching 9 bases. The CDR3 runs to 20 residues. The germline CDR1 and CDR2 sequences are LNHNV and YYDKDF (reference sequence). V lost 0 bases, J lost 11 bases, and 23 bases stayed unmatched. The CDR3 region has the DNA TGTGCCACCAGCAGAGAGGGGGGAGTCTTGGGACAGGGTGTGGGTGCGGTTCAGTACTTC. Its protein is CATSREGGVLGQGVGAVQYF.

The CDR3 protein is CASSTQAAQPTDTQYF. The CDR3 DNA follows: TGCGCCAGCAGCACACAGGCGGCGCAACCCACAGATACGCAGTATTTT. The chain recombines TRBV5-1 with TRBJ2-3; a possible D gene is TRBD1 (5 bases). Germline loops: CDR1 SGHRS, CDR2 YFSETQ. The V and J ends lost 4 bases and 2 bases respectively, with 17 bases between them. This CDR3 comprises 16 residues.

The rearrangement joins TRBV5-5 to TRBJ1-5; a possible D gene is TRBD1 (5 bases). The CDR3 totals 13 residues. Germline-derived CDR1 and CDR2 are SGHKS and YYEKEE (reference sequence). The germline V and J ends were trimmed by 2 bases and 6 bases, with 9 bases remaining between them. In DNA form, the CDR3 reads TGTGCCAGCAGCTTTCACGGGGGTCAGCCCCAGCATTTT. It codes for CASSFHGGQPQHF. Complete variable domain (other parts from reference TRBV5-5 and TRBJ1-5): DAGVTQSPTHLIKTRGQQVTLRCSPISGHKSVSWYQQVLGQGPQFIFQYYEKEERGRGNFPDRFSARQFPNYSSELNVNALLLGDSALYLCASSFHGGQPQHFGDGTRLSIL.

The chain joins TRBV30 to TRBJ1-2, with D possibly TRBD1 on 5 matching bases. Germline V lookup: CDR1 GTSNPN, CDR2 SVGIG (reference sequence). The ends were cut back, 0 bases at V and 7 bases at J, with 15 bases in the middle. The CDR3 is made up of 14 amino acids. CDR3 nucleotide sequence: TGTGCCTGGAGTGTACTTGGGACGACGGGTGGCTACACCTTC. This codes for CAWSVLGTTGGYTF.

The J gene is TRBJ2-1, the V gene TRBV9; possible D gene TRBD1, 6 bases. Germline CDR1 and CDR2: SGDLS and YYNGEE. The V end was cut by 4 bases, the J end by 1 base, with 15 bases between. The CDR3 covers 16 residues. This CDR3 reads CASSPQGTDSYNEQFF. The DNA for the CDR3 is TGTGCCAGCAGCCCCCAGGGGACGGATTCCTACAATGAGCAGTTCTTC. Full variable domain (remainder filled in from reference TRBV9 and TRBJ2-1): DSGVTQTPKHLITATGQRVTLRCSPRSGDLSVYWYQQSLDQGLQFLIQYYNGEERAKGNILERFSAQQFPDLHSELNLSSLELGDSALYFCASSPQGTDSYNEQFFGPGTRLTVL.

The rearrangement uses TRBV6-6 and TRBJ2-7, with D perhaps matching TRBD1 (5 bases). There are 12 residues in the CDR3. V lost 5 bases and J lost 6, with 11 bases in between. The germline CDR1 and CDR2 sequences are MNHNY and SVGAGI (reference sequence). The CDR3 loop is CASSPQGGEQYF. DNA for the CDR3: TGTGCCAGCAGTCCCCAGGGCGGCGAGCAGTACTTC.

This chain connects TRBV4-2 to TRBJ1-4; weak D call: TRBD1 (5 bases). The CDR3 consists of 14 residues. CDR1 is LGHNA and CDR2 is YNFKEQ in the germline V gene. V was pared by 0 bases and J by 14 bases, with 16 bases between. The CDR3 region has the DNA TGTGCCAGCAGCCAAGATCAGGCAGGGCTAGGGCTGTTTTTT. This translates into CASSQDQAGLGLFF.

This clone was seen once. The chain uses TRBV28 and TRBJ2-1, with 10 bases lining up with TRBD1. Germline V gene lookup returns CDR1 MDHEN and CDR2 SYDVKM. The CDR3 runs to 18 residues. Germline trimming cut 5 bases from V and 6 bases from J; bases unmatched to any gene: 16. The CDR3 sequence is CASSQGDRGLFHVNEQFF. DNA for the CDR3: TGTGCCAGCAGTCAGGGCGACAGGGGGCTTTTCCATGTCAATGAGCAGTTCTTC.

The V and J genes are TRBV30 and TRBJ2-7, with D possibly matching TRBD2 (5 bases). Germline CDR1 and CDR2: GTSNPN and SVGIG (reference sequence). V was trimmed by 2 bases and J by 4 bases, leaving 18 bases between them. CDR3 length: 15 residues. The CDR3 nucleotides are TGTGCCTGGAGTCTAGGACTGTCGAATAAGTACGAGCAGTACTTC. This sequence encodes CAWSLGLSNKYEQYF.

The chain recombines TRBV5-4 with TRBJ2-1; 7 positions agree with TRBD2. CDR3 length equals 17 residues. The trim removed 3 bases at V and 0 bases at J, leaving 9 bases unmatched. CDR1 and CDR2 from the germline V gene are SGHNT and YYREEE (reference sequence). The CDR3 nucleotides read TGTGCCAGCAGCTCGCCCGGGACTATGAGCTCCTACAATGAGCAGTTCTTC. It encodes CASSSPGTMSSYNEQFF.

The V gene is TRBV28, the J gene TRBJ2-7; no definite D call. The CDR3 sequence is 12 residues long. V was trimmed by 6 bases and J by 2 bases, leaving 8 bases between them. Per germline, CDR1 MDHEN and CDR2 SYDVKM. The CDR3 reads CASRSGPYEQYF. In DNA, the CDR3 is TGTGCCAGCAGGTCAGGACCCTACGAGCAGTACTTC. The full variable domain, rest sourced from reference TRBV28 and TRBJ2-7, is DVKVTQSSRYLVKRTGEKVFLECVQDMDHENMFWYRQDPGLGLRLIYFSYDVKMKEKGDIPEGYSVSREKKERFSLILESASTNQTSMYLCASRSGPYEQYFGPGTRLTVT.

This clone was observed once. The V call is TRBV9, the J call TRBJ2-2, with D perhaps matching TRBD2 (6 bases). The V end was cut by 3 bases, the J end by 7 bases, with 13 bases between. The CDR3 runs 14 residues. Germline-derived CDR1 and CDR2 are SGDLS and YYNGEE. The CDR3 DNA is TGTGCCAGCAGCGCTAAGGGACTTTTCGGGGAGCTGTTTTTT. This encodes CASSAKGLFGELFF.

The chain combines TRBV7-3 with TRBJ2-3, with D tentatively TRBD1 (5 bases). Trimming pared 3 bases from V and 2 bases from J, leaving 12 bases between. The CDR3 runs to 15 residues. CDR1 is SGHTA, CDR2 FQGTGA, per germline. CDR3 DNA: TGTGCCAGCAGCTTTGTAGGGGCTCACACAGATACGCAGTATTTT. Translating gives CASSFVGAHTDTQYF.

The chain is built from TRBV5-5 and TRBJ1-1; the D is unclear. From germline, CDR1 is SGHKS and CDR2 YYEKEE (reference sequence). Trimming stripped 0 bases from V and 2 bases from J, with 11 bases between. The CDR3 spans 15 residues. The CDR3 DNA is TGTGCCAGCAGCTTGGTGCAGGACGGTAACACTGAAGCTTTCTTT. Its protein is CASSLVQDGNTEAFF.

The V gene is TRBV28, the J gene TRBJ2-5; TRBD2 matches at 8 bases. J lost 5 bases, V lost 2 bases, and 4 bases had no gene match. The CDR3 extends over 14 amino acids. CDR1 and CDR2 (germline): MDHEN, SYDVKM. CDR3 in amino acids: CASSLAGGRETQYF. The CDR3 DNA reads as TGTGCCAGCAGTTTAGCGGGGGGCAGGGAGACCCAGTACTTC.

This rearrangement joins TRBV7-2 to TRBJ2-7, with 12 bases aligning to TRBD2. Germline V gives CDR1 SGHTA, CDR2 FQGNSA. With V trimmed by 5 bases and J by 5 bases, 7 bases remained unmatched. This CDR3 is built from 15 residues. Here the CDR3 reads CASSPTSGRFHEQYF. CDR3 nucleotides: TGTGCCAGCAGCCCAACTAGCGGGAGGTTTCACGAGCAGTACTTC.

The chain is built from TRBV30 and TRBJ2-5; D is unclear. V was shortened by 4 bases and J by 0 bases, with 6 bases between the two germline ends. The CDR3 has 12 residues. CDR1 GTSNPN and CDR2 SVGIG come from the germline V gene (reference sequence). This CDR3 is CAWTKNQETQYF. In DNA form, the CDR3 reads TGTGCCTGGACTAAAAACCAAGAGACCCAGTACTTC.

The CDR3 DNA reads TGTGCCAGCAGCACCCGAGGGGGGGGAGTTGAAGCTTTCTTT. The encoded protein is CASSTRGGGVEAFF. This sequence joins TRBV27 and TRBJ1-1, with D tentatively TRBD1 (6 bases). The CDR3 consists of 14 residues. Trimming shortened V by 6 bases and J by 7 bases, and 18 bases separated the two germline ends. Germline assignment: CDR1 MNHEY and CDR2 SMNVEV (reference sequence).

The rearrangement joins TRBV10-3 to TRBJ2-3; possible D gene TRBD2, 5 bases. CDR1 and CDR2 from the germline V gene are ENHRY and SYGVKD. The CDR3 is 13 residues long. V shed 6 bases and J shed 5 bases, with 12 bases lying between them. This chain's CDR3 is CAIRKGEVDTQYF. The CDR3 region has the DNA TGTGCCATCAGGAAGGGAGAGGTAGATACGCAGTATTTT.

This clone was seen a few times. This rearrangement joins TRBV4-2 to TRBJ1-2; D gene unclear. Germline values: CDR1 LGHNA, CDR2 YNFKEQ. The CDR3 length is 16 residues. Trimming pared 0 bases from V and 2 bases from J, leaving 13 bases between. The DNA for the CDR3 is TGTGCCAGCAGCCAAGATCTCGTTGTGAGGAACTATGGCTACACCTTC. It is translated as CASSQDLVVRNYGYTF.